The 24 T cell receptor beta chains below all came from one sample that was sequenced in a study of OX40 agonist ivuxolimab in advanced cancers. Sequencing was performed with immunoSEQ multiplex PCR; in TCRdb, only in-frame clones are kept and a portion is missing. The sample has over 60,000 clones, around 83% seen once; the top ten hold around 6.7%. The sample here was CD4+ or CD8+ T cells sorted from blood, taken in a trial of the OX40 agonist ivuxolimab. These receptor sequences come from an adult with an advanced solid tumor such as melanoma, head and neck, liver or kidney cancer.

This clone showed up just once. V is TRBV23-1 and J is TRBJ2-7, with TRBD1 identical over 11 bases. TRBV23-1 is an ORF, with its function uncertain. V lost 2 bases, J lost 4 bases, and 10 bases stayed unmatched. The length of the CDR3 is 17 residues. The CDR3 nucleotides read TGCGCCAGCAGTCAACAAATCAACCGGGACAGGGGGTACGAGCAGTACTTC. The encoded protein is CASSQQINRDRGYEQYF.

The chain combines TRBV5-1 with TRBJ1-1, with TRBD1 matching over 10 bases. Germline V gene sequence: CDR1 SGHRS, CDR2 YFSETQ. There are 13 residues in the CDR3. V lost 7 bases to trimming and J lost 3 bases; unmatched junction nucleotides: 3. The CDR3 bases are TGCGCCAGCTCCGGACAGGGGGACACTGAAGCTTTCTTT. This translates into CASSGQGDTEAFF.

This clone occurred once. In nucleotides, the CDR3 is TGCGCCAGCAGATCAGGGCTCGAGCCTTCCGAGCAGTACGTC. Translation: CASRSGLEPSEQYV. The rearrangement links TRBV5-1 to TRBJ2-7; possible D gene TRBD1, 5 bases. Germline CDR1 is SGHRS and CDR2 is YFSETQ. The CDR3 runs 14 residues. Trimming removed 5 bases at V and 6 bases at J, with 18 bases between.

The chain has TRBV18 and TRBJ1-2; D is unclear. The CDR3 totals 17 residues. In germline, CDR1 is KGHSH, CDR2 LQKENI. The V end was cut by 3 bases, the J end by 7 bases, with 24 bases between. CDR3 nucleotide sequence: TGTGCCAGCTCACCGGAACAATCCCCCCTTCTAGGAGGTGGCTACACCTTC. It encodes CASSPEQSPLLGGGYTF.

The CDR3 DNA sequence: TGCGCCAGCAGCCCTCCGGGAACCCTACTCTCTGGCTACACCTTC. Translation: CASSPPGTLLSGYTF. The chain links TRBV4-1 to TRBJ1-2, with D unclear. The CDR3 contains 15 residues. V was pared by 4 bases and J by 7 bases, with 19 bases between. Germline-derived CDR1 and CDR2 are MGHRA and YSYEKL.

Here the CDR3 reads CASSQDRIYNEQFF. The CDR3 DNA is TGCGCCAGCAGCCAAGATCGGATCTACAATGAGCAGTTCTTC. The chain employs TRBV4-1 and TRBJ2-1; no firm D call. Looked up from germline, CDR1 is MGHRA and CDR2 is YSYEKL. CDR3 length: 14 residues. Trimming removed 0 bases from V and 3 bases from J, with 6 bases in between.

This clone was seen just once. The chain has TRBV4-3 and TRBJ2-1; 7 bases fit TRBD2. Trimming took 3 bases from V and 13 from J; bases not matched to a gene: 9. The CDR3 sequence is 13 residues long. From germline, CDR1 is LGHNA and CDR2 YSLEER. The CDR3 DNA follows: TGCGCCAGCAGCCAGACGATAGCGGGCTCACAGTTCTTC. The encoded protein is CASSQTIAGSQFF.

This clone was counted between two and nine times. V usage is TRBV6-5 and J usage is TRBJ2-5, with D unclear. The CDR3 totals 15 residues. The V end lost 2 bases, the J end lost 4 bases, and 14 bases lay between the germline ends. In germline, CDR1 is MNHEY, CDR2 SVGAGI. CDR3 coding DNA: TGTGCCAGCAGTTACGGCCCCAATCGGGCAGAGACCCAGTACTTC. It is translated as CASSYGPNRAETQYF.

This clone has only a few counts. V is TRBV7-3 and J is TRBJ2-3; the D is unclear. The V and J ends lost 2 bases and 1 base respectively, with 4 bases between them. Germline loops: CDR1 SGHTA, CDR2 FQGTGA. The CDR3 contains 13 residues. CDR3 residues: CASSLSGTDTQYF. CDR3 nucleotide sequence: TGTGCCAGCAGCTTATCTGGCACAGATACGCAGTATTTT.

CDR3 protein: CASSEAGKETQYF. The CDR3 nucleotides are TGTGCCAGCAGTGAAGCAGGGAAAGAGACCCAGTACTTC. V usage is TRBV6-1 and J usage is TRBJ2-5, with D hard to call. Trimming removed 0 bases from V and 3 bases from J, with 5 bases in between. CDR1 is MNHNS and CDR2 is SASEGT in the germline V gene. The CDR3 sequence is 13 residues long.

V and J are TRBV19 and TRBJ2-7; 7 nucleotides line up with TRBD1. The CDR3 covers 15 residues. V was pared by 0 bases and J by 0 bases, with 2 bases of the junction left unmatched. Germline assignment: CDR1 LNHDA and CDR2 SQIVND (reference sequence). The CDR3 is CASSIEHRGSYEQYF. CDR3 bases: TGTGCCAGTAGTATAGAGCACAGGGGCTCCTACGAGCAGTACTTC. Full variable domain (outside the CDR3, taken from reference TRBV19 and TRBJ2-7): DGGITQSPKYLFRKEGQNVTLSCEQNLNHDAMYWYRQDPGQGLRLIYYSQIVNDFQKGDIAEGYSVSREKKESFPLTVTSAQKNPTAFYLCASSIEHRGSYEQYFGPGTRLTVT.

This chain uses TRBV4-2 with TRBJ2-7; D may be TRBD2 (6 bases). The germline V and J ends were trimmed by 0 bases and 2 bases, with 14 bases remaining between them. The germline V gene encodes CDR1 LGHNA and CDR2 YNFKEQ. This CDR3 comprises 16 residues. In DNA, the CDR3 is TGTGCCAGCAGCCAAGATCGGGCGGGGCTAGCCTACGAGCAGTACTTC. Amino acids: CASSQDRAGLAYEQYF.

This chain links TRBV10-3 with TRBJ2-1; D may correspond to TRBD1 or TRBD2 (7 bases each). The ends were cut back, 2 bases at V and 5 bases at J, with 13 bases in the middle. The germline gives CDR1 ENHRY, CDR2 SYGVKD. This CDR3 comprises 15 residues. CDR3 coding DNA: TGTGCCATCAGTGAGAGGGGGCGGGAGCACAATGAGCAGTTCTTC. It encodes CAISERGREHNEQFF.

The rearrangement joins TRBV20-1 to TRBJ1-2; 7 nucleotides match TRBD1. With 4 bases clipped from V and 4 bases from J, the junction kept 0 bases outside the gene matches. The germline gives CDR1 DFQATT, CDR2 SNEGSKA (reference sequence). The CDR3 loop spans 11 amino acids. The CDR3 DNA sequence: TGCAGTGCTAACAGGGGCTATGGCTACACCTTC. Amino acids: CSANRGYGYTF.

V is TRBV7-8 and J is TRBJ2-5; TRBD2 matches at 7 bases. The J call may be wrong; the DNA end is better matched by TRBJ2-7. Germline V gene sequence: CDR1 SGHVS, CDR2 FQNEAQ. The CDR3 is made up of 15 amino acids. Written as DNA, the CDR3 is TGTGCCAGCAGCTTAGTAGCTAGCGGCACCTACGAGCAGTACTTC. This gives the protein CASSLVASGTYEQYF.

The CDR3: CASSLGLVSTDTQYF. In DNA form, the CDR3 reads TGTGCCAGCAGTTTAGGCCTAGTAAGCACAGATACGCAGTATTTT. The V and J genes are TRBV27 and TRBJ2-3; D call uncertain. CDR1 MNHEY and CDR2 SMNVEV come from the germline V gene (reference sequence). V lost 2 bases, J lost 0 bases, and 9 bases lay in between. The CDR3 totals 15 residues.

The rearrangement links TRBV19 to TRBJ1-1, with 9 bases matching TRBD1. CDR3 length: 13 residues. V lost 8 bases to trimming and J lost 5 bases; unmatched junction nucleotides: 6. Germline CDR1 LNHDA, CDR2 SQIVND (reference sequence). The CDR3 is CASSWTGVTEAFF. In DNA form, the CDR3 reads TGTGCCAGTTCTTGGACAGGGGTGACTGAAGCTTTCTTT.

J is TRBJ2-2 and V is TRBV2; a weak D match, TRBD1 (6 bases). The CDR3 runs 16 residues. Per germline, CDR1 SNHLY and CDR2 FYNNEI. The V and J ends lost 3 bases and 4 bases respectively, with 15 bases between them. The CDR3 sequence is CASSDRQGMGTGELFF. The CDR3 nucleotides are TGTGCCAGCAGTGACCGGCAGGGGATGGGCACCGGGGAGCTGTTTTTT. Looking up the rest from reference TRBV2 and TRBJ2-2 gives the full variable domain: EPEVTQTPSHQVTQMGQEVILRCVPISNHLYFYWYRQILGQKVEFLVSFYNNEISEKSEIFDDQFSVERPDGSNFTLKIRSTKLEDSAMYFCASSDRQGMGTGELFFGEGSRLTVL.

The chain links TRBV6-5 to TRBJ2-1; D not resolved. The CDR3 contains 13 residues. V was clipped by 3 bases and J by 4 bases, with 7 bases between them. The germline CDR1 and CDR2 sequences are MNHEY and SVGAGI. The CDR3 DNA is TGTGCCAGCAGTTATGACATGTACAATGAGCAGTTCTTC. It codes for CASSYDMYNEQFF.

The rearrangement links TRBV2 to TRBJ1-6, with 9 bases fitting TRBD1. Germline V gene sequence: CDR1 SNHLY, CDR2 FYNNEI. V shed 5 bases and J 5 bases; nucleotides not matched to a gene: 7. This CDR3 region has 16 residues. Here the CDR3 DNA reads TGTGCCAGCAGTTCGGACGGACAGGGGAATAATTCACCCCTCCACTTT. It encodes CASSSDGQGNNSPLHF.

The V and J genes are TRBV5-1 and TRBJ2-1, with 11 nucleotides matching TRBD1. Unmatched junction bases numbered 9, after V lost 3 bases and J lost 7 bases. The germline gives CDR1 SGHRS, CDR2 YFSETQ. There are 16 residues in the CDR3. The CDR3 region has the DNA TGCGCCAGCAGCTCGGGACAGGGGGGAAGGTGGAATGAGCAGTTCTTC. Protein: CASSSGQGGRWNEQFF.

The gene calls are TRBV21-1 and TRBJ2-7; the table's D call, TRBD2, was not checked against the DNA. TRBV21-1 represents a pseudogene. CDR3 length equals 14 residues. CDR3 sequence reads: CASRLADGGYEQYF. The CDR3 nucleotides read TGTGCCAGCAGGTTAGCGGACGGAGGTTACGAGCAGTACTTC.

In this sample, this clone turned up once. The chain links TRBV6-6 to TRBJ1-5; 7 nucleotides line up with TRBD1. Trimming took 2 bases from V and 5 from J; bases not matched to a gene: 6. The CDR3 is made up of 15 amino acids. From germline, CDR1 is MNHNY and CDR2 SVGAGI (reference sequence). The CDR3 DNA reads TGTGCCAGCAGTTACGGGGACAGCAGTCATCAGCCCCAGCATTTT. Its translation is CASSYGDSSHQPQHF.

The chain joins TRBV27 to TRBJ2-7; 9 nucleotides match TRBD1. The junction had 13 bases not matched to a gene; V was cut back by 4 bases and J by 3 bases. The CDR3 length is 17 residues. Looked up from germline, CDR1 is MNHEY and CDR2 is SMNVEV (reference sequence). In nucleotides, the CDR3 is TGTGCCAGCAGTTCTAATCCGACAGGGGGGTTTAGCTACGAGCAGTACTTC. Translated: CASSSNPTGGFSYEQYF.